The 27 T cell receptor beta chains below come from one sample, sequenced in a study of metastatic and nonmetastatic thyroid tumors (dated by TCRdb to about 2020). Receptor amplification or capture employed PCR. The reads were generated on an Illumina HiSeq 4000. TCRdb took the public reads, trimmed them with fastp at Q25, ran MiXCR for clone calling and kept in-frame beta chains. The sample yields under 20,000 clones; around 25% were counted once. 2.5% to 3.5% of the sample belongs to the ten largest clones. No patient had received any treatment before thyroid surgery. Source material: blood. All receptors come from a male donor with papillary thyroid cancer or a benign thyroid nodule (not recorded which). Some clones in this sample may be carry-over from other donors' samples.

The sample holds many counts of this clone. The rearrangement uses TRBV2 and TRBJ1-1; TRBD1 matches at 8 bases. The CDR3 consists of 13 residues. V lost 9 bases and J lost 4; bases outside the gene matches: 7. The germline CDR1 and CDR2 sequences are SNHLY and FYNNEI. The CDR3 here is CASTTGEGTEAFF. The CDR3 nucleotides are TGTGCCAGTACGACAGGGGAAGGCACTGAAGCTTTCTTT.

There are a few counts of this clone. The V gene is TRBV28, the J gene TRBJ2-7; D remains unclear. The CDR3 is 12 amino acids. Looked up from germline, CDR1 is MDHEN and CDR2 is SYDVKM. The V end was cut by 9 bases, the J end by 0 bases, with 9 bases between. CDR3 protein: CASKDSSYEQYF. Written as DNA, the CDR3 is TGTGCCAGTAAGGATAGCTCCTACGAGCAGTACTTC.

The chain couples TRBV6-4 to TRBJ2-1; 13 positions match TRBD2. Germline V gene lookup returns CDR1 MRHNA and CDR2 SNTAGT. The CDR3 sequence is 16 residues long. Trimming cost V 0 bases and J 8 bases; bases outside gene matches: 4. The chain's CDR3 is CASSDSGTSGTDEQFF. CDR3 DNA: TGTGCCAGCAGTGACTCGGGGACTAGCGGGACAGATGAGCAGTTCTTC.

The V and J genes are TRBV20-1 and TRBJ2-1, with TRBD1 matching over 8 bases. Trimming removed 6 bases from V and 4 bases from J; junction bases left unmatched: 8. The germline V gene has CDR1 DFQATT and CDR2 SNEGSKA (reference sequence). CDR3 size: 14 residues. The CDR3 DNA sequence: TGCAGTGCAACCCAGGACAGGGTATACAATGAGCAGTTCTTC. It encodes CSATQDRVYNEQFF.

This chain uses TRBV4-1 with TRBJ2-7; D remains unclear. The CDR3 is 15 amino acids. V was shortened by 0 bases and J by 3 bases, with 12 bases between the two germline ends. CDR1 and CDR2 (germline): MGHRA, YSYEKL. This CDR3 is CASSQEGGRNYEQYF. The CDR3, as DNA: TGCGCCAGCAGCCAAGAGGGTGGTCGAAACTACGAGCAGTACTTC.

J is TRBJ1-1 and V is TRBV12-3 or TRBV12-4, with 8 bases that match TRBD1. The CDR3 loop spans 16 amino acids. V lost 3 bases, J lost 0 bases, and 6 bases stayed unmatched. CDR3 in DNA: TGTGCCAGCAGTTTTTACAGGGGGTTCATGAACACTGAAGCTTTCTTT. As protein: CASSFYRGFMNTEAFF.

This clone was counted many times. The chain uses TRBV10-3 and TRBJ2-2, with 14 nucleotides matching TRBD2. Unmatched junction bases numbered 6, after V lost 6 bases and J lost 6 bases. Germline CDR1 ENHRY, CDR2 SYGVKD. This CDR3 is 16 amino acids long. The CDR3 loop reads CAIRGLAGVLAGELFF. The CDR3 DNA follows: TGTGCCATCAGGGGACTAGCGGGAGTCTTGGCCGGGGAGCTGTTTTTT.

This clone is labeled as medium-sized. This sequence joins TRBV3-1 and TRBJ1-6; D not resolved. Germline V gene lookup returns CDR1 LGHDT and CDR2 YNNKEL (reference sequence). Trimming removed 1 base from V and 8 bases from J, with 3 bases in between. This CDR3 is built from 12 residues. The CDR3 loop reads CASSQGDSPLHF. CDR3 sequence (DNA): TGTGCCAGCAGCCAAGGGGATTCACCCCTCCACTTT.

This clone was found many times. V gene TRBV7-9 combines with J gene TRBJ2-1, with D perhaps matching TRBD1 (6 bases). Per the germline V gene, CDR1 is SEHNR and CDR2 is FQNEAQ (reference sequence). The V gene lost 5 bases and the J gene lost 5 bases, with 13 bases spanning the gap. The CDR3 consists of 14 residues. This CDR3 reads CASSRSRTDNEQFF. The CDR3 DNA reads TGTGCCAGCAGCCGCTCCAGGACAGACAATGAGCAGTTCTTC. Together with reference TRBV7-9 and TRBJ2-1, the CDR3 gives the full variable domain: DTGVSQNPRHKITKRGQNVTFRCDPISEHNRLYWYRQTLGQGPEFLTYFQNEAQLEKSRLLSDRFSAERPKGSFSTLEIQRTEQGDSAMYLCASSRSRTDNEQFFGPGTRLTVL.

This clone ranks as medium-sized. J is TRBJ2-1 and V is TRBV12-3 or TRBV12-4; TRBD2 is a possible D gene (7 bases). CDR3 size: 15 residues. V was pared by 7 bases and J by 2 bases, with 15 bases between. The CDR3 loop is CASNPGRGAYNEQFF. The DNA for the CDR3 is TGTGCCAGCAACCCGGGGAGGGGGGCCTACAATGAGCAGTTCTTC.

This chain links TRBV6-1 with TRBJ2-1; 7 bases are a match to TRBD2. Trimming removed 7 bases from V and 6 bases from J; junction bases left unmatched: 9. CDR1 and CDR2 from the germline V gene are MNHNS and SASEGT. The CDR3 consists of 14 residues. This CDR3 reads CASKREGFVNEQFF. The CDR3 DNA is TGTGCCAGCAAAAGGGAGGGGTTTGTCAATGAGCAGTTCTTC.

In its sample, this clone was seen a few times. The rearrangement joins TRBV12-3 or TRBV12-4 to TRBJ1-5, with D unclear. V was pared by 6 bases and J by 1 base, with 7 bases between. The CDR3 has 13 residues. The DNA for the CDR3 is TGTGCCAGCAGCCCGAGCAGCAATCAGCCCCAGCATTTT. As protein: CASSPSSNQPQHF.

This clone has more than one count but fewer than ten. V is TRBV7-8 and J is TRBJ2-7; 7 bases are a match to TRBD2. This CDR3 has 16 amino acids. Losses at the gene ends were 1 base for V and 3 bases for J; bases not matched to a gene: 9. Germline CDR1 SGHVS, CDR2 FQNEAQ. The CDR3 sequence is CASSLVSSGFLYEQYF. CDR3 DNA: TGTGCCAGCAGCTTAGTCTCTAGCGGATTTCTCTACGAGCAGTACTTC. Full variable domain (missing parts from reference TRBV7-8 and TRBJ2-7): GAGVSQSPRYKVAKRGQDVALRCDPISGHVSLFWYQQALGQGPEFLTYFQNEAQLDKSGLPSDRFFAERPEGSVSTLKIQRTQQEDSAVYLCASSLVSSGFLYEQYFGPGTRLTVT.

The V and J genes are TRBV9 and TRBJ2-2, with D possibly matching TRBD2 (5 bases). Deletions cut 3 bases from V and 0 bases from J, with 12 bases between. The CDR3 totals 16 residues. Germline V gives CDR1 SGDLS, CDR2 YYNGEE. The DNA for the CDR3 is TGTGCCAGCAGCGCACCCGAGGGTACGAACACCGGGGAGCTGTTTTTT. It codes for CASSAPEGTNTGELFF.

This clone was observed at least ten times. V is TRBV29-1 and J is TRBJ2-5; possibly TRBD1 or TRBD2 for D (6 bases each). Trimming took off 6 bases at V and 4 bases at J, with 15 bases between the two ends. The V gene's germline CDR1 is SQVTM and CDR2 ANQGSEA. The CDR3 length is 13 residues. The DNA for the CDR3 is TGCAGCGTCGCACAGGGACTCGGAGAGACCCAGTACTTC. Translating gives CSVAQGLGETQYF.

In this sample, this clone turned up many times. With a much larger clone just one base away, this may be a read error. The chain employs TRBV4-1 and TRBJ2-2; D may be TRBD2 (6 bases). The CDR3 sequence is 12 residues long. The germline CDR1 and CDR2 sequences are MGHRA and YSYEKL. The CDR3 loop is CASSQVRRELVF. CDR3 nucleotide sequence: TGCGCCAGCAGCCAAGTCCGGAGGGAGCTGGTTTTT.

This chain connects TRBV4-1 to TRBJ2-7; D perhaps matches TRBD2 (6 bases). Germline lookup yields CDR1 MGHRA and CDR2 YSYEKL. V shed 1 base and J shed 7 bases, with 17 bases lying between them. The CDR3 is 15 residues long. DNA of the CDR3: TGCGCCAGCAGCCAAGGCGGGACTCTCCTCCAAGAGCAGTACTTC. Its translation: CASSQGGTLLQEQYF.

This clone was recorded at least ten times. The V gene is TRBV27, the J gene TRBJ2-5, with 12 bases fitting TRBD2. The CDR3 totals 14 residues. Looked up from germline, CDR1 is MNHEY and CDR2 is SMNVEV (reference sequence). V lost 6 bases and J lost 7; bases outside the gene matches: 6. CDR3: CASRRTSGTGTQYF. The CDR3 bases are TGTGCCAGCAGAAGGACTAGCGGGACCGGGACCCAGTACTTC.

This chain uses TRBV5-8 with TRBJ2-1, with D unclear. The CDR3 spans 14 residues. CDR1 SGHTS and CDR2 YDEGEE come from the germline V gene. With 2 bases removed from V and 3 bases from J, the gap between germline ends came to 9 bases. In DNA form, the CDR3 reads TGTGCCAGCAGCTTTTCGGGTGACTACAATGAGCAGTTCTTC. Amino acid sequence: CASSFSGDYNEQFF.

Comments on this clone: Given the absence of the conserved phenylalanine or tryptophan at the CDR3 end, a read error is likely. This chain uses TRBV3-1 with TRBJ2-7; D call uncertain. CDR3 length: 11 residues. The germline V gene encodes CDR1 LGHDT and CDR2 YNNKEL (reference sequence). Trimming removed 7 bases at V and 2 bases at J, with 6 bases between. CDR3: CASIQAYEQYS. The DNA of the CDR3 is TGTGCCAGCATCCAGGCCTACGAGCAGTACTCC.

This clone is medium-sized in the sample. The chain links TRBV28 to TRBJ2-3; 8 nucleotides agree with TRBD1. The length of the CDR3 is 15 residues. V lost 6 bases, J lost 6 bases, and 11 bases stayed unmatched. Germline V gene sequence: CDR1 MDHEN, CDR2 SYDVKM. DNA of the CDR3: TGTGCCAGCAGGCCAGGGGGCGTGGCAGGGGATACGCAGTATTTT. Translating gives CASRPGGVAGDTQYF.

CDR3 residues: CASSSSAATSKYF. CDR3 DNA sequence: TGTGCCAGCAGCTCATCAGCGGCCACATCTAAGTATTTT. The rearrangement joins TRBV7-3 to TRBJ2-3; possibly TRBD2 for D (5 bases). V lost 4 bases, J lost 13 bases, and 18 bases lay in between. The CDR3 length is 13 residues. Germline lookup yields CDR1 SGHTA and CDR2 FQGTGA.

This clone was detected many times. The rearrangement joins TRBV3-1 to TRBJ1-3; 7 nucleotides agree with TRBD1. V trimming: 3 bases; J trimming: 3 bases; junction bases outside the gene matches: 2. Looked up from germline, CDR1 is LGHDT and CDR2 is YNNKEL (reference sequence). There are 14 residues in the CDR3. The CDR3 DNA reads TGTGCCAGCAGCCACACAGGGGTTGGAAACACCATATATTTT. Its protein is CASSHTGVGNTIYF.

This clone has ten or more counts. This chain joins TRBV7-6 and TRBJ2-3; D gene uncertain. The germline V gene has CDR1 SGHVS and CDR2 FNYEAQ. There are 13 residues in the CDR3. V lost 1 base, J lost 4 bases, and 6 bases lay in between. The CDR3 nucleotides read TGTGCCAGCAGCTTAGGAGCCCCAGATACGCAGTATTTT. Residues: CASSLGAPDTQYF.

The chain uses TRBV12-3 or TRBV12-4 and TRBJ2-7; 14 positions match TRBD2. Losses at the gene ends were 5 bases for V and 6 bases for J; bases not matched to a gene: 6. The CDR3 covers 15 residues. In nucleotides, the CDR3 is TGTGCCAGCAGTGAAGCGGGACTAGCGGGAGTCGAGCAGTACTTC. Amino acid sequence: CASSEAGLAGVEQYF.

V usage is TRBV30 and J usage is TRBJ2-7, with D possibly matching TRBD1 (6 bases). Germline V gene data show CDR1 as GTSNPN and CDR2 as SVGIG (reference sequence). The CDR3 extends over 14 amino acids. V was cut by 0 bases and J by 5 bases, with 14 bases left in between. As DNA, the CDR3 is TGTGCCTGGAGTGTGGGGGCAGGGATCCACGAGCAGTACTTC. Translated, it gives CAWSVGAGIHEQYF.

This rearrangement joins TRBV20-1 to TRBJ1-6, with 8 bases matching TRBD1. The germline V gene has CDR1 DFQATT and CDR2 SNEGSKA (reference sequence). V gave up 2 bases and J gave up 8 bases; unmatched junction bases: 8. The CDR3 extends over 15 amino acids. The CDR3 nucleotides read TGCAGTGCTAGAAGGACAGGGATGGATCATTCACCCCTCCACTTT. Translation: CSARRTGMDHSPLHF.